This T cell receptor (beta chain) was sequenced during a study of metastatic and nonmetastatic thyroid tumors. The CDR3 consists of 14 residues. CDR1 and CDR2 from the germline V gene are LGHDT and YNNKEL (reference sequence). Trimming stripped 1 base from V and 5 bases from J, with 11 bases between. TCRdb reprocessed the PCR reads via MiXCR. The sample contains tens of thousands of clones, 15% to 19% of which appear only once. Each patient went into thyroid surgery without having received any treatment. The sequenced sample was blood. The clonotype was recovered from a female donor with papillary thyroid cancer or a benign thyroid nodule (not recorded which). Some clones in this sample may be carry-over from other donors' samples. The chain uses TRBV3-1 and TRBJ1-1; D might be TRBD1 (5 bases). The CDR3, as DNA: TGTGCCAGCAGCCAAGCGGGGGGAAAGACTGAAGCTTTCTTT. It specifies CASSQAGGKTEAFF.